This passage covers 20 T cell receptor beta chains from one sample sequenced in a study of blood T cell repertoires in COVID-19. Using immunoSEQ multiplex PCR, the repertoire was profiled, and TCRdb retains in-frame clones only, with some absent. This table holds around 200,000 clones, roughly 90% found once. Sequenced sample: peripheral blood. All receptors derive from a man aged 18 to 29 with active or convalescent COVID-19.

This clone was seen more than once but under ten times. The chain recombines TRBV30 with TRBJ1-2, with 9 bases lining up with TRBD1. V was pared by 3 bases and J by 7 bases, with 6 bases of the junction left unmatched. Germline lookup yields CDR1 GTSNPN and CDR2 SVGIG (reference sequence). This CDR3 spans 13 amino acids. The CDR3 is CAWSRGQGSGYTF. CDR3 nucleotides: TGTGCCTGGAGCCGGGGACAGGGCTCTGGCTACACCTTC.

This sequence joins TRBV11-2 and TRBJ1-3, with a possible D match to TRBD1 (6 bases). The CDR3 contains 15 residues. Germline values: CDR1 SGHAT, CDR2 FQNNGV. The V gene lost 2 bases and the J gene lost 3 bases, with 11 bases spanning the gap. In DNA, the CDR3 is TGTGCCAGCAGCTTACAGGGGTGGGATGGAAACACCATATATTTT. Protein product: CASSLQGWDGNTIYF.

The J gene is TRBJ1-1, the V gene TRBV7-9, with no clear D. The CDR3 covers 15 residues. The V and J ends lost 4 bases and 1 base respectively, with 13 bases between them. Germline V CDR1 and CDR2: SEHNR, FQNEAQ (reference sequence). The CDR3 DNA follows: TGTGCCAGCAGCTCTAGGGCGGGAGCGAACACTGAAGCTTTCTTT. Its translation is CASSSRAGANTEAFF.

This clone was detected once. The genes are TRBV10-3 and TRBJ1-1; D is undetermined. The germline CDR1 and CDR2 sequences are ENHRY and SYGVKD. V was trimmed by 11 bases and J by 0 bases, leaving 13 bases between them. This CDR3 has 13 amino acids. The CDR3 DNA follows: TGTGCCGTCCGCGAGGCTTTGAACACTGAAGCTTTCTTT. It yields the protein CAVREALNTEAFF.

In its sample, this clone was seen once. The gene calls are TRBV7-2 and TRBJ2-5; D is possibly TRBD1 (5 bases). The germline gives CDR1 SGHTA, CDR2 FQGNSA. The V and J ends lost 2 bases and 1 base respectively, with 14 bases between them. This CDR3 spans 16 amino acids. CDR3 coding DNA: TGTGCCAGCAGCTTACAGGGCGGTCGGACCCAAGAGACCCAGTACTTC. It encodes CASSLQGGRTQETQYF.

This clone occurred a few times. The V gene is TRBV27, the J gene TRBJ1-5, with 10 positions matching TRBD1. CDR3 size: 16 residues. V shed 5 bases, J shed 5 bases, and the junction held 9 bases outside the gene matches. CDR1 MNHEY and CDR2 SMNVEV come from the germline V gene (reference sequence). CDR3 region: CASSPTRTGGYQPQHF. The CDR3 DNA follows: TGTGCCAGCAGTCCCACCCGGACAGGGGGGTATCAGCCCCAGCATTTT.

For this clone: Distinct nucleotide sequences in the sample also encode this CDR3. The CDR3 protein is CASGLGQGNTGELFF. Here the CDR3 DNA reads TGTGCTAGTGGTCTCGGACAGGGGAACACCGGGGAGCTGTTTTTT. V is TRBV12-5 and J is TRBJ2-2, with TRBD1 identical over 8 bases. The CDR3 is 15 residues long. CDR1 is LGHNT and CDR2 is FRNRAP in the germline V gene. Trimming at V came to 5 bases and at J to 1 base, leaving 3 bases not matched to a gene.

V usage is TRBV11-2 and J usage is TRBJ2-3; possible D gene TRBD2, 7 bases. There are 14 residues in the CDR3. The V and J ends lost 5 bases and 7 bases respectively, with 16 bases between them. Per germline, CDR1 SGHAT and CDR2 FQNNGV. CDR3 DNA: TGTGCCAGCAGCCCGCTGCGGGGGCCCAATACGCAGTATTTT. Translating it yields CASSPLRGPNTQYF.

This clone was observed at least ten times. This chain joins TRBV19 and TRBJ2-2; 12 bases are shared with TRBD2. The CDR3 length is 18 residues. Unmatched junction bases numbered 13, after V lost 6 bases and J lost 5 bases. Germline V gene lookup returns CDR1 LNHDA and CDR2 SQIVND (reference sequence). CDR3 protein: CASRTRLAGAPGTGELFF. The CDR3 DNA reads as TGTGCCAGTAGGACAAGACTAGCGGGAGCCCCGGGAACCGGGGAGCTGTTTTTT.

The chain joins TRBV13 to TRBJ2-3; 8 nucleotides agree with TRBD2. V dropped 3 bases and J dropped 2; count of bases not matched to a gene: 13. Per germline, CDR1 PRHDT and CDR2 FYEKMQ (reference sequence). The CDR3 has 18 amino acids. The CDR3: CASSFRPQIAGSTDTQYF. The DNA for the CDR3 is TGTGCCAGCAGCTTTCGTCCTCAAATAGCGGGATCCACAGATACGCAGTATTTT. Combining the CDR3 with reference TRBV13 and TRBJ2-3 gives the whole variable domain AAGVIQSPRHLIKEKRETATLKCYPIPRHDTVYWYQQGPGQDPQFLISFYEKMQSDKGSIPDRFSAQQFSDYHSELNMSSLELGDSALYFCASSFRPQIAGSTDTQYFGPGTRLTVL.

The V and J genes are TRBV9 and TRBJ2-6; D uncertain. Germline values: CDR1 SGDLS, CDR2 YYNGEE. This CDR3 contains 14 residues. V was shortened by 4 bases and J by 4 bases, with 9 bases between the two germline ends. CDR3 bases: TGTGCCAGCAGCCCCCGAGTCGGGGCCAACGTCCTGACTTTC. Translation: CASSPRVGANVLTF.

This clone was seen just once. This sequence joins TRBV27 and TRBJ1-2, with TRBD1 as a possible D gene (5 bases). This CDR3 spans 20 amino acids. Germline CDR1 MNHEY, CDR2 SMNVEV (reference sequence). V lost 8 bases and J 7 bases, leaving 38 bases between the germline ends. The CDR3, as DNA: TGTGCCAGCGGTAGGAGTTTATCCTGGGGGGATCCAGGGAGTTTAGGTGGCTACACCTTC. Translated, it gives CASGRSLSWGDPGSLGGYTF.

This clone showed up just a few times. The V call is TRBV7-3, the J call TRBJ2-5; TRBD1 is a possible D gene (7 bases). The CDR3 has 15 residues. The germline V and J ends were trimmed by 5 bases and 1 base, with 14 bases remaining between them. Germline V CDR1 and CDR2: SGHTA, FQGTGA. CDR3 sequence: CASSQQGGGQETQYF. For the CDR3, the DNA is TGTGCCAGCAGCCAGCAGGGGGGCGGCCAAGAGACCCAGTACTTC.

This clone was picked up one time. The CDR3 bases are TGTGCCAGCTCACCAGCGCCGGGAGTTTTAATCCGTCAAGAGACCCAGTACTTC. Translating it yields CASSPAPGVLIRQETQYF. The chain has TRBV18 and TRBJ2-5; a possible D gene is TRBD2 (6 bases). This CDR3 has 18 residues. With 2 bases removed from V and 2 bases from J, the gap between germline ends came to 21 bases. Germline-derived CDR1 and CDR2 are KGHSH and LQKENI.

In regard to this clone: At one of its ends the junction is not consistent with the germline gene, which may arise from a read error. The chain has TRBV10-1 and TRBJ1-2; D remains unclear. The CDR3 is 13 amino acids. Germline V gives CDR1 WNHNN, CDR2 SYGVQD (reference sequence). The CDR3 region is CTRFPLSDYGYTF. As DNA, the CDR3 is TGCACCAGGTTTCCCCTGAGTGACTATGGCTACACCTTC.

The chain uses TRBV7-9 and TRBJ1-6, with D possibly being TRBD1 (5 bases). Trimming removed 1 base from V and 1 base from J, with 8 bases in between. This CDR3 is 16 amino acids long. Germline V gene data show CDR1 as SEHNR and CDR2 as FQNEAQ (reference sequence). The CDR3 loop reads CASSLVRASYNSPLHF. CDR3 DNA: TGTGCCAGCAGCTTAGTCAGGGCTTCCTATAATTCACCCCTCCACTTT. The full variable domain, with the rest looked up from reference TRBV7-9 and TRBJ1-6, is DTGVSQNPRHKITKRGQNVTFRCDPISEHNRLYWYRQTLGQGPEFLTYFQNEAQLEKSRLLSDRFSAERPKGSFSTLEIQRTEQGDSAMYLCASSLVRASYNSPLHFGNGTRLTVT.

This rearrangement joins TRBV15 to TRBJ1-1, with 7 bases matching TRBD1. Germline V gene lookup returns CDR1 LNHNV and CDR2 YYDKDF (reference sequence). The CDR3 has 15 amino acids. V shed 2 bases and J 4 bases; nucleotides not matched to a gene: 7. CDR3 DNA: TGTGCCACCAGCAGACGACAGGGAGCAAGCACTGAAGCTTTCTTT. Encoded protein: CATSRRQGASTEAFF.

The chain combines TRBV18 with TRBJ1-2; weak D call: TRBD1 (5 bases). Looked up from germline, CDR1 is KGHSH and CDR2 is LQKENI. Trimming took 4 bases from V and 4 from J, leaving 10 bases between them. There are 13 residues in the CDR3. In DNA, the CDR3 is TGTGCCAGCTCACTCCGGGACTCCTATGGCTACACCTTC. Residues: CASSLRDSYGYTF.

This rearrangement joins TRBV7-2 to TRBJ2-1; 8 bases match TRBD2. The CDR3 consists of 16 residues. CDR1 and CDR2 from the germline V gene are SGHTA and FQGNSA. J gave up 2 bases and V 5 bases, and 8 bases lay outside the gene matches. The CDR3 here is CASSRSPAGAYNEQFF. CDR3 DNA sequence: TGTGCCAGCAGCCGTTCCCCAGCGGGGGCCTACAATGAGCAGTTCTTC.

V usage is TRBV3-1 (or the pseudogene TRBV3-2) and J usage is TRBJ1-1, with TRBD1 identical over 8 bases. V shed 0 bases, J shed 7 bases, and the junction held 7 bases outside the gene matches. Germline CDR1 is LGHDT and CDR2 is YNNKEL (reference sequence). This CDR3 comprises 15 residues. In nucleotides, the CDR3 is TGTGCCAGCAGCCAAGATGCCACAGGGGGACGTGAAGCTTTCTTT. Amino acid sequence: CASSQDATGGREAFF.